This is a list of T cell receptor beta chains from one sample in a study of spatial heterogeneity in lung cancer. TCRdb re-derived calls from the 5' RACE reads in MiXCR, one entry per CDR3 protein. The sample contains tens of thousands of distinct CDR3 sequences, 6.5% to 8.5% of which appear only once. Sequenced material: PBMCs, taken at surgery. The receptors here all came from a female donor with early-stage non-small cell lung cancer. Each CDR3 is given with its conserved first and last residue. Each record gives: D gene, J gene, clone size, V gene, CDR3 protein, CDR3 DNA. The D gene is left open where the match is weak. Size is omitted from some rows. Given values are once, few, many or a class for expanded clones.

D gene: TRBD1; J gene: TRBJ1-2; clone size: few; V gene: TRBV19; CDR3 protein: CASSIRGQGGGYTF; CDR3 DNA: TGTGCCAGTAGTATAAGGGGACAGGGAGGTGGCTACACCTTC
D gene: -; J gene: TRBJ2-6; clone size: many; V gene: TRBV29-1; CDR3 protein: CSFIGGTGANVLTF; CDR3 DNA: TGCAGCTTCATTGGGGGTACTGGGGCCAACGTCCTGACTTTC
D gene: -; J gene: TRBJ1-3; clone size: many; V gene: TRBV3-1; CDR3 protein: CASSLQGGNTIYF; CDR3 DNA: TGTGCCAGCAGCCTTCAGGGTGGAAACACCATATATTTT
D gene: -; J gene: TRBJ1-5; clone size: many; V gene: TRBV6-2/TRBV6-3; CDR3 protein: CASSSLQREPQHF; CDR3 DNA: TGTGCCAGCAGTTCCTTACAGAGAGAGCCCCAGCATTTT
D gene: TRBD2; J gene: TRBJ2-1; clone size: many; V gene: TRBV20-1; CDR3 protein: CSARSRLAGESEQFF; CDR3 DNA: TGCAGTGCTAGATCCAGACTAGCGGGGGAATCCGAGCAGTTCTTC
D gene: -; J gene: TRBJ1-3; clone size: few; V gene: TRBV12-3/TRBV12-4; CDR3 protein: CASSWGRAGRSPSGNTIYF; CDR3 DNA: TGTGCCAGCAGTTGGGGCAGGGCCGGCAGATCCCCATCTGGAAACACCATATATTTT
D gene: -; J gene: TRBJ1-1; clone size: -; V gene: TRBV12-3/TRBV12-4; CDR3 protein: CASSSPATEAFF; CDR3 DNA: TGTGCCAGCAGTTCGCCGGCCACTGAAGCTTTCTTT
D gene: -; J gene: TRBJ1-2; clone size: -; V gene: TRBV6-1; CDR3 protein: CASRPSGVNYGYTF; CDR3 DNA: TGTGCCAGCAGACCTAGCGGGGTTAACTATGGCTACACCTTC
D gene: -; J gene: TRBJ1-2; clone size: many; V gene: TRBV18; CDR3 protein: CASSPVIGIGDGYTF; CDR3 DNA: TGTGCCAGCTCACCAGTAATCGGAATAGGCGATGGCTACACCTTC
D gene: -; J gene: TRBJ1-3; clone size: many; V gene: TRBV20-1; CDR3 protein: CSARVGGSGSGNTIYF; CDR3 DNA: TGCAGTGCTAGAGTAGGGGGATCGGGTAGTGGAAACACCATATATTTT
D gene: TRBD1; J gene: TRBJ2-1; clone size: many; V gene: TRBV5-1; CDR3 protein: CASSSQTGTVYNEQFF; CDR3 DNA: TGCGCCAGCAGCTCCCAAACCGGGACAGTATACAATGAGCAGTTCTTC
D gene: TRBD1; J gene: TRBJ1-6; clone size: many; V gene: TRBV2; CDR3 protein: CASRSGQISLSNSPLHF; CDR3 DNA: TGTGCCAGCAGATCGGGACAGATATCCCTATCCAATTCACCCCTCCACTTT
D gene: TRBD1; J gene: TRBJ2-5; clone size: -; V gene: TRBV7-9; CDR3 protein: CASRNQGEETQYF; CDR3 DNA: TGTGCCAGCAGGAATCAGGGGGAAGAGACCCAGTACTTC
D gene: -; J gene: TRBJ1-4; clone size: few; V gene: TRBV3-1; CDR3 protein: CASSQDRLTNEKLFF; CDR3 DNA: TGTGCCAGCAGCCAAGATCGACTAACTAATGAAAAACTGTTTTTT
D gene: -; J gene: TRBJ2-7; clone size: few; V gene: TRBV6-5; CDR3 protein: CASSYSMTDPYEQYF; CDR3 DNA: TGTGCCAGCAGTTACTCGATGACGGATCCCTACGAGCAGTACTTC
D gene: TRBD1; J gene: TRBJ2-1; clone size: many; V gene: TRBV7-2; CDR3 protein: CASSLGMDRPAGEQFF; CDR3 DNA: TGTGCCAGCAGCTTGGGAATGGACAGGCCCGCCGGGGAGCAGTTCTTC
D gene: TRBD2; J gene: TRBJ2-5; clone size: many; V gene: TRBV5-1; CDR3 protein: CASSLPGTKGETQYF; CDR3 DNA: TGCGCCAGCAGCTTACCCGGGACTAAGGGAGAGACCCAGTACTTC
D gene: -; J gene: TRBJ1-1; clone size: many; V gene: TRBV20-1; CDR3 protein: CSASRQNTEAFF; CDR3 DNA: TGCAGTGCTAGCCGACAGAACACTGAAGCTTTCTTT
D gene: TRBD1; J gene: TRBJ1-1; clone size: many; V gene: TRBV5-1; CDR3 protein: CASSPSGTGVSSEAFF; CDR3 DNA: TGCGCCAGCAGCCCCAGCGGGACAGGGGTCTCCTCTGAAGCTTTCTTT
D gene: TRBD1; J gene: TRBJ2-5; clone size: many; V gene: TRBV7-3; CDR3 protein: CASSSGQQWGTQYF; CDR3 DNA: TGTGCCAGCAGCTCGGGACAGCAGTGGGGGACCCAGTACTTC
D gene: -; J gene: TRBJ1-4; clone size: many; V gene: TRBV20-1; CDR3 protein: CSARSEGSEKLFF; CDR3 DNA: TGCAGTGCTAGATCGGAAGGTTCTGAAAAACTGTTTTTT
D gene: TRBD1; J gene: TRBJ2-2; clone size: few; V gene: TRBV7-2; CDR3 protein: CASSHRTGQGVPGELFF; CDR3 DNA: TGTGCCAGCAGTCATAGGACGGGACAGGGGGTCCCCGGGGAGCTGTTTTTT
D gene: -; J gene: TRBJ2-3; clone size: many; V gene: TRBV15; CDR3 protein: CATSRDFTDTQYF; CDR3 DNA: TGTGCCACCAGCAGGGACTTCACAGATACGCAGTATTTT
D gene: -; J gene: TRBJ2-7; clone size: many; V gene: TRBV4-2; CDR3 protein: CASSQEWDLPYEQYF; CDR3 DNA: TGTGCCAGCAGCCAAGAATGGGACTTACCCTACGAGCAGTACTTC
D gene: TRBD2; J gene: TRBJ2-3; clone size: -; V gene: TRBV5-1; CDR3 protein: CASSPAGPSTDTQYF; CDR3 DNA: TGCGCCAGCAGCCCAGCGGGGCCGAGCACAGATACGCAGTATTTT
D gene: TRBD1; J gene: TRBJ2-3; clone size: few; V gene: TRBV9; CDR3 protein: CASSVKSGQGADTQYF; CDR3 DNA: TGTGCCAGCAGCGTCAAATCTGGACAGGGTGCAGATACGCAGTATTTT
D gene: -; J gene: TRBJ2-3; clone size: many; V gene: TRBV3-1; CDR3 protein: CASSPSVDASTDTQYF; CDR3 DNA: TGTGCCAGCAGCCCCTCGGTCGACGCAAGCACAGATACGCAGTATTTT
D gene: TRBD1; J gene: TRBJ2-7; clone size: many; V gene: TRBV5-1; CDR3 protein: CASSGGSGTGPHEQYF; CDR3 DNA: TGCGCCAGCAGCGGAGGCTCCGGGACAGGGCCCCACGAGCAGTACTTC
D gene: -; J gene: TRBJ1-3; clone size: few; V gene: TRBV5-6; CDR3 protein: CASSLAGGYSGNTIYF; CDR3 DNA: TGTGCCAGCAGCTTGGCTGGGGGTTATTCTGGAAACACCATATATTTT
D gene: TRBD2; J gene: TRBJ2-7; clone size: few; V gene: TRBV6-5; CDR3 protein: CASSRPGGYEQYF; CDR3 DNA: TGTGCCAGCTCGCGCCCGGGGGGGTACGAGCAGTACTTC
D gene: -; J gene: TRBJ1-5; clone size: many; V gene: TRBV6-1; CDR3 protein: CASSEITPLNQPQHF; CDR3 DNA: TGTGCCAGCAGTGAAATTACCCCACTCAATCAGCCCCAGCATTTT
D gene: -; J gene: TRBJ1-5; clone size: many; V gene: TRBV9; CDR3 protein: CASSVADFQPQHF; CDR3 DNA: TGTGCCAGCAGCGTAGCGGATTTCCAGCCCCAGCATTTT
D gene: TRBD2; J gene: TRBJ2-5; clone size: -; V gene: TRBV11-2; CDR3 protein: CASSATLLAGGEETQYF; CDR3 DNA: TGTGCCAGCAGCGCCACACTACTAGCGGGGGGGGAAGAGACCCAGTACTTC
D gene: -; J gene: TRBJ2-3; clone size: few; V gene: TRBV7-2; CDR3 protein: CASSLAAASSTDTQYF; CDR3 DNA: TGTGCCAGCAGCTTAGCTGCGGCCTCTAGCACAGATACGCAGTATTTT
D gene: -; J gene: TRBJ2-5; clone size: many; V gene: TRBV6-1; CDR3 protein: CASSDRETQYF; CDR3 DNA: TGTGCCAGCAGTGACCGGGAGACCCAGTACTTC
D gene: -; J gene: TRBJ1-1; clone size: -; V gene: TRBV2; CDR3 protein: CARMTAGQNTEAFF; CDR3 DNA: TGTGCCCGGATGACGGCTGGGCAGAACACTGAAGCTTTCTTT
D gene: -; J gene: TRBJ2-5; clone size: -; V gene: TRBV3-1; CDR3 protein: CASSQGDETQYF; CDR3 DNA: TGTGCCAGCAGCCAAGGGGATGAGACCCAGTACTTC
D gene: -; J gene: TRBJ2-3; clone size: -; V gene: TRBV20-1; CDR3 protein: CSARGTSTDTQYF; CDR3 DNA: TGCAGTGCTAGAGGGACTAGCACAGATACGCAGTATTTT
D gene: -; J gene: TRBJ2-3; clone size: few; V gene: TRBV7-2; CDR3 protein: CASSTRDSTSTDTQYF; CDR3 DNA: TGTGCCAGCAGCACCCGGGACTCTACTAGCACAGATACGCAGTATTTT
D gene: -; J gene: TRBJ1-6; clone size: many; V gene: TRBV28; CDR3 protein: CASSFPGTNSPLHF; CDR3 DNA: TGTGCCAGCAGTTTTCCAGGGACTAATTCACCCCTCCACTTT
D gene: TRBD1; J gene: TRBJ1-2; clone size: many; V gene: TRBV12-3/TRBV12-4; CDR3 protein: CASGPTGGGYGYTF; CDR3 DNA: TGTGCCAGCGGGCCGACAGGGGGAGGCTATGGCTACACCTTC
D gene: TRBD1; J gene: TRBJ1-1; clone size: many; V gene: TRBV6-6; CDR3 protein: CASRSQGNTEAFF; CDR3 DNA: TGTGCCAGCAGGTCACAGGGGAATACTGAAGCTTTCTTT
D gene: TRBD2; J gene: TRBJ2-5; clone size: many; V gene: TRBV5-5; CDR3 protein: CASLGLAGSQETQYF; CDR3 DNA: TGTGCCAGCTTAGGACTAGCGGGGAGCCAAGAGACCCAGTACTTC
D gene: -; J gene: TRBJ2-7; clone size: many; V gene: TRBV3-1; CDR3 protein: CASSQLGGSEQYF; CDR3 DNA: TGTGCCAGCAGCCAACTTGGGGGATCCGAGCAGTACTTC
D gene: -; J gene: TRBJ1-2; clone size: -; V gene: TRBV20-1; CDR3 protein: CSAAGGQLYGYTF; CDR3 DNA: TGCAGTGCGGCGGGCGGACAGCTCTATGGCTACACCTTC
D gene: TRBD1; J gene: TRBJ1-1; clone size: -; V gene: TRBV18; CDR3 protein: CASSPWGQTEAFF; CDR3 DNA: TGTGCCAGCTCACCGTGGGGACAGACTGAAGCTTTCTTT
D gene: -; J gene: TRBJ2-7; clone size: few; V gene: TRBV6-5; CDR3 protein: CASSYFRGGSFGEQYF; CDR3 DNA: TGTGCCAGCAGTTACTTCAGGGGAGGGTCCTTCGGCGAGCAGTACTTC
D gene: -; J gene: TRBJ2-1; clone size: -; V gene: TRBV27; CDR3 protein: CASSPQKTLHYNEQFF; CDR3 DNA: TGTGCCAGCAGTCCCCAAAAAACCCTCCACTACAATGAGCAGTTCTTC
D gene: -; J gene: TRBJ1-1; clone size: many; V gene: TRBV29-1; CDR3 protein: CSVEGSGRTLVMNTEAFF; CDR3 DNA: TGCAGCGTTGAAGGAAGCGGTCGAACTTTAGTTATGAACACTGAAGCTTTCTTT
D gene: TRBD2; J gene: TRBJ2-5; clone size: many; V gene: TRBV7-2; CDR3 protein: CASSRQRGEETQYF; CDR3 DNA: TGTGCCAGCAGCCGTCAGCGGGGGGAAGAGACCCAGTACTTC
D gene: -; J gene: TRBJ1-2; clone size: many; V gene: TRBV27; CDR3 protein: CASSLLGSHGYTF; CDR3 DNA: TGTGCCAGCAGTTTATTGGGTTCCCATGGCTACACCTTC
D gene: -; J gene: TRBJ1-1; clone size: few; V gene: TRBV3-1; CDR3 protein: CASSQTRNTEAFF; CDR3 DNA: TGTGCCAGCAGCCAAACAAGGAACACTGAAGCTTTCTTT
D gene: -; J gene: TRBJ2-5; clone size: many; V gene: TRBV7-9; CDR3 protein: CASSPPSSETQYF; CDR3 DNA: TGTGCCAGCAGCCCCCCAAGTTCCGAGACCCAGTACTTC